This T cell receptor (beta chain) emerged from a study of cytomegalovirus exposure and HLA in healthy donors. This clone has more than one count but fewer than ten. Both 60 Vbeta primers and 13 Jbeta primers went into the PCR. Data came from immunoSEQ multiplex PCR; TCRdb stores just in-frame clones and leaves some out. The sample consists of hundreds of thousands of clones, 65% to 85% of them appearing once. The V and J ends lost 8 bases and 1 base respectively, with 9 bases between them. The CDR3 length is 13 residues. Germline V gene data show CDR1 as SGHVS and CDR2 as FNYEAQ. The sample was PBMCs. V gene TRBV7-6 combines with J gene TRBJ1-3; D gene uncertain. This clonotype was sampled from a female donor in good health and CMV-seronegative. CDR3 sequence: CASSGLSGNTIYF. CDR3 bases: TGTGCCAGCTCGGGGTTGTCTGGAAACACCATATATTTT.